The next 14 T cell receptor beta chains were all read from a single sample in a study of T cells after yellow fever vaccination (dated by TCRdb to the late 2010s). The method was 5' RACE. The instrument was an Illumina HiSeq 2500. The public reads were reprocessed in TCRdb via fastp at Q25 and MiXCR, keeping in-frame beta chains. Rows with a matching CDR3 protein are joined into one entry that keeps the most common DNA and genes. The table for this sample lists about 350,000 distinct CDR3 sequences; about 7.8% of them were counted only once. The top ten hold approximately 18% of the sample. The treatment or condition label for this specimen denotes: live attenuated yellow fever vaccine strain. Source: PBMCs, taken around 45 days after the first yellow fever vaccination. The source of these receptors is a man aged 18 to 30 who received the YFV17D yellow fever vaccine.

The genes are TRBV10-3 and TRBJ1-5; D is possibly TRBD1 (6 bases). The CDR3 length is 13 residues. Germline V CDR1 and CDR2: ENHRY, SYGVKD. The germline V and J ends were trimmed by 4 bases and 4 bases, with 8 bases remaining between them. The CDR3 sequence: CAISGRGNQPQHF. CDR3 nucleotide sequence: TGTGCCATCAGTGGCAGGGGAAATCAGCCCCAGCATTTT.

This clonotype has only a few counts. This rearrangement joins TRBV7-2 to TRBJ2-5; D uncertain. V was pared by 2 bases and J by 0 bases, with 7 bases between. The CDR3 covers 14 residues. CDR1 is SGHTA, CDR2 FQGNSA, per germline. CDR3 residues: CASSLKVYQETQYF. The CDR3 DNA reads TGTGCCAGCAGCTTAAAGGTCTACCAAGAGACCCAGTACTTC.

The gene calls are TRBV5-1 and TRBJ2-7; D might be TRBD1 (5 bases). V was clipped by 2 bases and J by 7 bases, with 28 bases between them. The CDR3 contains 18 residues. CDR1 and CDR2 (germline): SGHRS, YFSETQ. In nucleotides, the CDR3 is TGCGCCAGCAGCTTTTTTAAGGCGAGAGACAGTACATGTTGGGAGCAGTACGTC. Amino acids: CASSFFKARDSTCWEQYV.

Only a few counts were recorded for this clonotype. This rearrangement joins TRBV18 to TRBJ2-7; 8 bases fit TRBD1. V shed 1 base and J 4 bases; nucleotides not matched to a gene: 6. CDR3 length: 15 residues. Germline-derived CDR1 and CDR2 are KGHSH and LQKENI. In DNA form, the CDR3 reads TGTGCCAGCTCACCACTGGCAGGGGGCGCGTACGAGCAGTACGTC. Its translation is CASSPLAGGAYEQYV.

The CDR3: CAWSVLWGYTF. The CDR3 nucleotides read TGTGCCTGGAGTGTACTGTGGGGCTACACCTTC. The chain carries TRBV30 and TRBJ1-2; no definite D call. Between the trimmed V and J ends, which lost 0 bases and 8 bases, there was a span of 7 bases. Germline lookup yields CDR1 GTSNPN and CDR2 SVGIG (reference sequence). There are 11 residues in the CDR3.

This clonotype was observed a few times. This CDR3 reads CASSGDGYEQYV. CDR3 DNA: TGTGCCAGCAGTGGGGACGGCTACGAGCAGTACGTC. The J gene is TRBJ2-7, the V gene TRBV6-1; either TRBD1 or TRBD2 may supply D (5 bases each). CDR3 length equals 12 residues. Germline V gives CDR1 MNHNS, CDR2 SASEGT. V lost 4 bases to trimming and J lost 3 bases, with 7 bases between them.

The rearrangement links TRBV20-1 to TRBJ2-7; TRBD2 matches 8 bases. Germline loops: CDR1 DFQATT, CDR2 SNEGSKA (reference sequence). V shed 2 bases and J 3 bases; nucleotides not matched to a gene: 9. The CDR3 has 15 amino acids. The CDR3 sequence: CSARFREGLDYEQYV. In DNA, the CDR3 is TGCAGTGCTAGATTTCGGGAGGGACTTGACTACGAGCAGTACGTC.

This sequence joins TRBV6-5 and TRBJ2-2, with TRBD2 matching over 8 bases. Germline trimming cut 5 bases from V and 4 bases from J; bases unmatched to any gene: 9. The CDR3 contains 16 residues. CDR1 is MNHEY and CDR2 is SVGAGI in the germline V gene. CDR3 sequence reads: CASSRQRAGGTGELFF. CDR3 nucleotides: TGTGCCAGCAGTCGCCAGCGGGCGGGGGGCACCGGGGAGCTGTTTTTT.

V and J are TRBV4-1 and TRBJ2-1; TRBD1 might be the D (6 bases). In germline, CDR1 is MGHRA, CDR2 YSYEKL. Trimming took 4 bases from V and 7 from J, leaving 20 bases between them. This CDR3 has 16 residues. CDR3 in amino acids: CASSRQRNRELNEQFF. CDR3 coding DNA: TGCGCCAGCAGCCGCCAAAGGAACAGGGAACTTAATGAGCAGTTCTTC.

The chain uses TRBV7-2 and TRBJ1-5; 7 bases line up with TRBD1. J gave up 3 bases and V 5 bases, and 7 bases lay outside the gene matches. This CDR3 region has 15 residues. Per the germline V gene, CDR1 is SGHTA and CDR2 is FQGNSA. CDR3: CASSPGGRDNQPQHF. The CDR3 region has the DNA TGTGCCAGCAGCCCAGGGGGACGGGACAATCAGCCCCAGCATTTT.

This clonotype came up a few times. V is TRBV12-3 or TRBV12-4 and J is TRBJ2-2; TRBD2 matches 12 bases. Trimming at V came to 6 bases and at J to 6 bases, leaving 5 bases not matched to a gene. There are 15 residues in the CDR3. The CDR3 reads CASRPSGGAAGELFF. Written as DNA, the CDR3 is TGTGCCAGCAGACCTAGCGGGGGGGCCGCCGGGGAGCTGTTTTTT.

This clonotype was detected only a few times. The chain combines TRBV6-2 or TRBV6-3 with TRBJ1-1; D remains ambiguous. This CDR3 contains 14 residues. Germline V CDR1 and CDR2: MNHEY, SVGEGT. Trimming took 4 bases from V and 1 from J, leaving 10 bases between them. The CDR3: CASSLDGKNTEAFF. The CDR3 nucleotides are TGTGCCAGCAGTTTAGACGGAAAGAACACTGAAGCTTTCTTT.

The chain has TRBV10-2 and TRBJ2-7, with a possible D match to TRBD1 (6 bases). CDR3 length: 12 residues. The V gene's germline CDR1 is WSHSY and CDR2 SAAADI. V was trimmed by 4 bases and J by 4 bases, leaving 8 bases between them. The CDR3 loop reads CASSGTGYEQYV. The CDR3 DNA reads TGCGCCAGCAGTGGAACAGGGTACGAGCAGTACGTC.

This clonotype was found many times. The J gene is TRBJ2-7, the V gene TRBV7-2, with TRBD1 as a possible D gene (7 bases). Between the trimmed V and J ends, which lost 4 bases and 3 bases, there was a span of 10 bases. The CDR3 sequence is 13 residues long. CDR1 SGHTA and CDR2 FQGNSA come from the germline V gene. Written as DNA, the CDR3 is TGTGCCAGCAGCTCAGGGGGGCTCTACGAGCAGTACTTC. Protein: CASSSGGLYEQYF. The full variable domain, in which reference TRBV7-2 and TRBJ2-7 provide the parts outside the CDR3, is GAGVSQSPSNKVTEKGKDVELRCDPISGHTALYWYRQSLGQGLEFLIYFQGNSAPDKSGLPSDRFSAERTGGSVSTLTIQRTQQEDSAVYLCASSSGGLYEQYFGPGTRLTVT.